These 5 T cell receptor beta chains came from one sample sequenced in a study of PD-1 blockade in classical Hodgkin lymphoma. Time point noted: newly diagnosed, previously untreated cHL patient sample. Magnetic negative selection of thawed PBMCs was the method by which CD4+ T cells were purified. Repertoires were generated with immunoSEQ multiplex PCR, while TCRdb's copy carries only in-frame clones and drops some. The table records about 32,000 clones, around 90% of them present only once. What was sequenced was CD4+ T cells from blood. These receptors originate from a human donor with classical Hodgkin lymphoma.

The J gene is TRBJ1-1, the V gene TRBV6-5, with D hard to call. Deletions cut 4 bases from V and 11 bases from J, with 17 bases between. The CDR3 is made up of 13 amino acids. The V gene's germline CDR1 is MNHEY and CDR2 SVGAGI. The CDR3 is CASSSLDPNLAFF. The DNA for the CDR3 is TGTGCCAGCAGTTCCCTGGACCCGAACTTGGCTTTCTTT.

The chain couples TRBV7-2 to TRBJ2-1; maybe TRBD2 (5 bases). The V end lost 1 base, the J end lost 9 bases, and 19 bases lay between the germline ends. This CDR3 has 16 amino acids. The germline CDR1 and CDR2 sequences are SGHTA and FQGNSA. The CDR3 sequence is CASSLGRLRGHGEQFF. The CDR3 DNA reads as TGTGCCAGCAGCTTAGGGAGACTCCGAGGGCATGGTGAGCAGTTCTTC.

The gene calls are TRBV11-2 and TRBJ2-5, with D maybe TRBD1 (6 bases). Trimming left V 4 bases short and J 3 bases short, with 12 bases between. Germline CDR1 SGHAT, CDR2 FQNNGV. This CDR3 is 14 amino acids long. The chain's CDR3 is CASSSNRGKETQYF. DNA of the CDR3: TGTGCCAGCAGCTCGAATAGGGGGAAAGAGACCCAGTACTTC.

The chain joins TRBV6-6 to TRBJ2-7, with D unresolved. V was trimmed by 5 bases and J by 2 bases, leaving 7 bases between them. The CDR3 length is 12 residues. Germline V gene sequence: CDR1 MNHNY, CDR2 SVGAGI (reference sequence). The CDR3 spells CASSKGPYEQYF. The CDR3 region has the DNA TGTGCCAGCAGTAAAGGCCCCTACGAGCAGTACTTC.

The chain recombines TRBV11-3 with TRBJ1-2; D may be TRBD1 (6 bases). The CDR3 length is 17 residues. V lost 1 base and J lost 4, with 19 bases in between. From germline, CDR1 is SGHNT and CDR2 YENEEA. The CDR3 DNA reads as TGTGCCAGCAGCTTAGTCCCATCGGGACACCGCTTCTATGGCTACACCTTC. Translating gives CASSLVPSGHRFYGYTF.